This record concerns one T cell receptor (beta chain) sequence. No antigen is known for it. This table comes from immunoSEQ multiplex PCR, and its TCRdb copy is limited to in-frame clones, with some not included. The sample includes some 740,000 clones, 92% of them seen just once. V was pared by 0 bases and J by 7 bases, with 10 bases between. Germline CDR1 reads SGDLS; CDR2 reads YYNGEE. The CDR3 is made up of 14 amino acids. In the naive CD8 group, cells lacked CD45RO and were positively selected for CCR7, so terminally differentiated effector memory CD45RA+ cells were left out. The data were taken from a study of shared clonotypes between healthy human individuals. Findings and limits, study-wide: Rarefaction showed that sequencing of sorted subsets was incomplete (despite large depth). Across a handful of donors, naive CD4 shared 5% to 6.5%, naive CD8 approximately 3.5%, memory CD4 more than 2%, memory CD8 about 0.4%.

J is TRBJ1-4 and V is TRBV9; D is ambiguous. The TCR sequence derives from a man aged 25 to 40 in good health. The sample consisted of naive CD8+ T cells sorted from blood. This CDR3 reads CASSVAGSSEKLFF. The CDR3 nucleotides are TGTGCCAGCAGCGTAGCTGGGTCCTCTGAAAAACTGTTTTTT.